A single sample gave rise to the 10 T cell receptor beta chains below, sequenced in a study. The sorted Tregs were CD4+CD25+CD127-/low cells. Using its own MiXCR run on the 5' RACE reads, TCRdb lists one record per CDR3 protein. The sample records approximately 57,000 distinct CDR3 sequences, more than 20% being singletons. Sequencing input: tumor-infiltrating Tregs sorted from the breast tumor. Receptors originate from a female donor with breast cancer.

This clonotype was picked up many times. The chain employs TRBV5-1 and TRBJ1-3; tentatively, D is TRBD1 (5 bases). V was cut by 0 bases and J by 1 base, with 11 bases left in between. This CDR3 contains 16 residues. Looked up from germline, CDR1 is SGHRS and CDR2 is YFSETQ. CDR3 DNA: TGCGCCAGCAGCTTGGCCGGGGGAGGATCTGGAAACACCATATATTTT. Protein sequence: CASSLAGGGSGNTIYF.

Comment on this clonotype: With a much larger clone just one base away, this may be a read error. This chain uses TRBV20-1 with TRBJ1-2, with D perhaps matching TRBD1 (5 bases). The CDR3 totals 13 residues. V lost 0 bases and J lost 4, with 9 bases in between. Germline V lookup: CDR1 DFQATT, CDR2 SNEGSKA (reference sequence). This chain's CDR3 is CSARDRGSYGYTF. The CDR3, as DNA: TGCAGTGCTAGAGATCGGGGGAGCTATGGCTACACCTTC.

V usage is TRBV28 and J usage is TRBJ1-2; D is unclear. Trimming pared 2 bases from V and 8 bases from J, leaving 12 bases between. CDR1 and CDR2 from the germline V gene are MDHEN and SYDVKM. This CDR3 region has 13 residues. The CDR3 sequence is CASSLERVRGYTF. The CDR3 bases are TGTGCCAGCAGTTTAGAACGGGTTCGCGGCTACACCTTC.

In nucleotides, the CDR3 is TGCGCCAGCAGGCTCCGGGACAGAAGCTCCTACGAGCAGTACTTC. Its protein product is CASRLRDRSSYEQYF. V and J are TRBV4-1 and TRBJ2-7; 7 nucleotides align to TRBD1. V was pared by 6 bases and J by 0 bases, with 8 bases of the junction left unmatched. The germline V gene encodes CDR1 MGHRA and CDR2 YSYEKL. The length of the CDR3 is 15 residues.

The CDR3 region has the DNA TGTGCCAGCCAGCGGGAGGGCCTATACAAGCAGTACTTC. It translates to CASQREGLYKQYF. This chain links TRBV28 with TRBJ2-7; the match to TRBD2 covers 10 bases. V shed 8 bases and J 8 bases; nucleotides not matched to a gene: 9. Germline V lookup: CDR1 MDHEN, CDR2 SYDVKM. This CDR3 is built from 13 residues. Supplemented by reference TRBV28 and TRBJ2-7, the full variable domain reads DVKVTQSSRYLVKRTGEKVFLECVQDMDHENMFWYRQDPGLGLRLIYFSYDVKMKEKGDIPEGYSVSREKKERFSLILESASTNQTSMYLCASQREGLYKQYFGPGTRLTVT.

This clonotype appeared a few times. The rearrangement uses TRBV3-1 and TRBJ1-1, with a weak D call TRBD1 (5 bases). The CDR3 has 14 amino acids. From germline, CDR1 is LGHDT and CDR2 YNNKEL (reference sequence). With 2 bases removed from V and 5 bases from J, the gap between germline ends came to 12 bases. This chain's CDR3 is CASSQKGARTEAFF. The CDR3, as DNA: TGTGCCAGCAGCCAAAAAGGGGCGCGGACTGAAGCTTTCTTT.

This clonotype has more than one count but fewer than ten. J is TRBJ1-4 and V is TRBV7-9; a weak D match, TRBD1 (5 bases). V was cut by 4 bases and J by 7 bases, with 16 bases left in between. This CDR3 is built from 15 residues. Germline V CDR1 and CDR2: SEHNR, FQNEAQ (reference sequence). The CDR3 protein is CASSYSGYQGEKLFF. The CDR3 DNA sequence: TGTGCCAGCAGCTACTCAGGGTATCAGGGTGAAAAACTGTTTTTT.

The rearrangement joins TRBV7-2 to TRBJ2-3, with D perhaps matching TRBD2 (5 bases). Looked up from germline, CDR1 is SGHTA and CDR2 is FQGNSA. The CDR3 spans 15 residues. V lost 0 bases to trimming and J lost 2 bases, with 9 bases between them. CDR3 bases: TGTGCCAGCAGCTTAGCTAGCGCTTCCACAGATACGCAGTATTTT. Translated: CASSLASASTDTQYF.

This clonotype was counted at least ten times. CDR3 DNA sequence: TGTGCCATCAGTGAGACACAAGAGAGAATTGAAGCTTTCTTT. It codes for CAISETQERIEAFF. The gene calls are TRBV10-3 and TRBJ1-1; D call uncertain. V lost 2 bases and J lost 7, with 14 bases in between. CDR1 and CDR2 from the germline V gene are ENHRY and SYGVKD. The CDR3 is 14 residues long.

This clonotype has more than one count but fewer than ten. CDR3 region: CSARLAGAANEQFF. CDR3 DNA sequence: TGCAGCGCTAGACTAGCGGGAGCCGCCAATGAGCAGTTCTTC. The chain has TRBV29-1 and TRBJ2-1; 12 positions agree with TRBD2. Germline trimming cut 7 bases from V and 6 bases from J; bases unmatched to any gene: 7. The CDR3 contains 14 residues. From germline, CDR1 is SQVTM and CDR2 ANQGSEA.